This T cell receptor (beta chain) derives from a study of vaccination effects on CD4 cells after COVID-19. The overall study: It was two doses of either the BNT162b2 or mRNA-1273 vaccine that participants received.

On this clone itself: Its antigen is still unknown.

TCRdb keeps only in-frame clones here, not all; method: immunoSEQ multiplex PCR. Here the sample spans 70,000 or so clones, over 70% being singletons. Prior to sequencing, the ViraFEST assay stimulated PBMC with viral peptide pools, which expanded the antigen-specific CD4+ T cells. Following an approximately ten-day culture, CD4+ T cells were purified. Testing of the vaccine recipients showed negative nucleocapsid antibodies and no prior SARS-CoV-2 infection. The receptor comes from a human donor who received a COVID-19 vaccine. The sequenced sample was CD4+ T cells from PBMCs cultured with SARS-CoV-2 spike peptides, obtained before COVID-19 vaccination.

The CDR3 is CASSTIAGGGNTQYF. Written as DNA, the CDR3 is TGTGCCAGTAGTACCATAGCGGGGGGAGGCAATACGCAGTATTTT. The chain has TRBV19 and TRBJ2-3, with 10 bases identical to TRBD2. With 4 bases clipped from V and 7 bases from J, the junction kept 8 bases outside the gene matches. This CDR3 contains 15 residues. The V gene's germline CDR1 is LNHDA and CDR2 SQIVND (reference sequence).